The source of this TCR beta chain is a study of blood T cell repertoires in COVID-19. Sequencing used immunoSEQ multiplex PCR; TCRdb keeps in-frame clones, though not all of them. The data contain 200,000 to 250,000 clones, around 84% of them singletons. Germline V CDR1 and CDR2: MNHEY, SMNVEV (reference sequence). V lost 2 bases, J lost 4 bases, and 8 bases lay in between. The CDR3 consists of 13 residues. With respect to this clone: This CDR3 is also generated by other DNA sequences in the sample.

This chain uses TRBV27 with TRBJ1-1; D unresolved. The sequencing sample was made of peripheral blood. The sequence was collected from a man older than 75 with acute or convalescent COVID-19. Here the CDR3 DNA reads TGTGCCAGCAGTTTACGAGAGGGCACTGAAGCTTTCTTT. Amino acids: CASSLREGTEAFF.